Reported below is one T cell receptor (beta chain). Libraries were prepared by immunoSEQ multiplex PCR; TCRdb keeps only in-frame clonotypes and omits some of them. This sample has approximately 80,000 clones, with 80% to 90% found just once. The data originate from a study of T cell responses to AZD1222 COVID-19 vaccine. Material: peripheral blood, obtained 28 days after the second AZD1222 dose. The sequence came from an adult who received the AZD1222 COVID-19 vaccine.

DNA of the CDR3: TGTGCCAGTAGTATCCTGGTTGCCTCGAATCAGCCCCAGCATTTT. Encoded protein: CASSILVASNQPQHF. This chain connects TRBV19 to TRBJ1-5; unclear D gene. The CDR3 has 15 residues. Germline V gene data show CDR1 as LNHDA and CDR2 as SQIVND (reference sequence). Trimming cost V 3 bases and J 4 bases, with 13 bases left between them.